The T cell receptor beta chain described here comes from a study of blood T cell repertoires in COVID-19. In the study overall: Both acute and convalescent COVID-19 samples were obtained from the United States, Italy and Spain. PBMCs, B-cell-depleted T cells, or T cells provided the cDNA or gDNA that made up the material.

This CDR3 is built from 11 residues. The V gene end was trimmed by 6 bases and the J gene end by 6 bases; junction bases not matched to a gene: 5. The V gene's germline CDR1 is DFQATT and CDR2 SNEGSKA (reference sequence). Authors' data handling: Estimated nucleated cell counts came from reference gene primer amplification. Here immunoSEQ multiplex PCR was the method, and the copy in TCRdb shows in-frame clones only, minus some. That table is the source of V, J and clone size, and D and trimming were worked out from the DNA. This table holds approximately 63,000 clones, 85% to 90% found once. This clone is a singleton in its sample.

This clonotype originated in a woman older than 75 with active COVID-19. The sequencing input was peripheral blood. The chain has TRBV20-1 and TRBJ2-7; 7 nucleotides match TRBD1. CDR3: CSAHRGSEQYF. The CDR3 region has the DNA TGCAGTGCCCACAGGGGCAGCGAGCAGTACTTC.